Presented here are 8 T cell receptor beta chains from one specimen sequenced in a study of shared clonotypes between healthy human individuals. Libraries were prepared by immunoSEQ multiplex PCR; TCRdb keeps only in-frame clonotypes and omits some of them. The table has a few hundred thousand clones, approximately 77% seen once. Sequenced sample: PBMCs. Receptor source: a woman aged 40 to 50 in good health. Some clones in this sample may be carry-over from other donors' samples.

The chain carries TRBV7-9 and TRBJ1-2, with 7 bases lining up with TRBD1. Germline CDR1 and CDR2: SEHNR and FQNEAQ (reference sequence). This CDR3 comprises 12 residues. The trim removed 4 bases at V and 6 bases at J, leaving 2 bases unmatched. The CDR3 reads CASSSTGDGYTF. The DNA of the CDR3 is TGTGCCAGCAGCTCAACAGGGGATGGCTACACCTTC.

Points on this clone: The same CDR3 also results from other DNA sequences found in this sample. This chain joins TRBV7-2 and TRBJ2-5; D perhaps matches TRBD1 (5 bases). The CDR3 sequence is 14 residues long. The V gene lost 3 bases and the J gene lost 1 base, with 9 bases spanning the gap. The germline V gene encodes CDR1 SGHTA and CDR2 FQGNSA. DNA for the CDR3: TGTGCCAGCAGCTTTCAGGGTGCCCAAGAGACCCAGTACTTC. Translation: CASSFQGAQETQYF.

The chain couples TRBV5-1 to TRBJ2-1, with D unclear. Germline lookup yields CDR1 SGHRS and CDR2 YFSETQ. The V end lost 0 bases, the J end lost 7 bases, and 8 bases lay between the germline ends. This CDR3 region has 13 residues. The CDR3: CASSLDTGNEQFF. In DNA, the CDR3 is TGCGCCAGCAGCTTGGACACTGGGAATGAGCAGTTCTTC.

This clone was seen only a few times. This chain connects TRBV5-1 to TRBJ1-6, with a weak D call TRBD1 (6 bases). The CDR3 covers 13 residues. CDR1 and CDR2 from the germline V gene are SGHRS and YFSETQ. The ends were cut back, 3 bases at V and 7 bases at J, with 8 bases in the middle. The CDR3 nucleotides are TGCGCCAGCAGCTCTCAGGGGAATTCACCCCTCCACTTT. This gives the protein CASSSQGNSPLHF.

This rearrangement joins TRBV7-9 to TRBJ2-1; 7 nucleotides agree with TRBD1. Per the germline V gene, CDR1 is SEHNR and CDR2 is FQNEAQ (reference sequence). The CDR3 runs 12 residues. After removal of 5 bases from V and 16 bases from J, the junction contained 11 bases not matched to a gene. The CDR3 DNA reads TGTGCCAGCAGCACGGGACAGTTTCTGCAATTCTTC. Its protein product is CASSTGQFLQFF. The complete variable domain, with remaining parts taken from reference TRBV7-9 and TRBJ2-1, reads DTGVSQNPRHKITKRGQNVTFRCDPISEHNRLYWYRQTLGQGPEFLTYFQNEAQLEKSRLLSDRFSAERPKGSFSTLEIQRTEQGDSAMYLCASSTGQFLQFFGPGTRLTVL.

The chain combines TRBV5-1 with TRBJ1-2; D not certain. The CDR3 is 16 amino acids. The germline V gene encodes CDR1 SGHRS and CDR2 YFSETQ. Trimming shortened V by 1 base and J by 4 bases, and 17 bases separated the two germline ends. CDR3 coding DNA: TGCGCCAGCAGCTTGTTGTTGGCAACCAGAAGCTATGGCTACACCTTC. It encodes CASSLLLATRSYGYTF.

In its sample, this clone was seen once. The chain links TRBV7-8 to TRBJ2-7; D call uncertain. This CDR3 is built from 14 residues. Germline V gives CDR1 SGHVS, CDR2 FQNEAQ. V shed 0 bases and J shed 0 bases, with 6 bases lying between them. CDR3 amino acids: CASSLATVSYEQYF. The CDR3 DNA reads as TGTGCCAGCAGCTTAGCCACGGTCTCCTACGAGCAGTACTTC. The entire variable domain, with the rest obtained from reference TRBV7-8 and TRBJ2-7, is as follows: GAGVSQSPRYKVAKRGQDVALRCDPISGHVSLFWYQQALGQGPEFLTYFQNEAQLDKSGLPSDRFFAERPEGSVSTLKIQRTQQEDSAVYLCASSLATVSYEQYFGPGTRLTVT.

Worth noting for this clone: The same CDR3 can be traced to other DNA sequences in this sample. V usage is TRBV29-1 and J usage is TRBJ1-1; TRBD1 agrees at 7 bases. J gave up 3 bases and V 6 bases, and 4 bases lay outside the gene matches. Germline CDR1 and CDR2: SQVTM and ANQGSEA. CDR3 length: 12 residues. The CDR3 coding sequence is TGCAGCGTACGACAGGGTGACACTGAAGCTTTCTTT. Residues: CSVRQGDTEAFF.